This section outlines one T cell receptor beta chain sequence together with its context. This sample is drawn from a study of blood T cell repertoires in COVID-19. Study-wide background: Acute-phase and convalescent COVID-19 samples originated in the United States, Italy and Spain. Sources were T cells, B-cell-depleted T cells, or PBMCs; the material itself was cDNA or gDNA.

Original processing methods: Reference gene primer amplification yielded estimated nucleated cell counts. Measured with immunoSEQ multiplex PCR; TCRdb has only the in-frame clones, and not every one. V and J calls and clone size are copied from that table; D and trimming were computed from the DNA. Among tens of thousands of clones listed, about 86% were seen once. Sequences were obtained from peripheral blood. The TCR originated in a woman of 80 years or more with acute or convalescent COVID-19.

The CDR3 DNA reads TGCGCCAGCAGCTTAGGCCTCTCTCTAGCGGGGGGGATCTCCTACGAGCAGTACTTC. It codes for CASSLGLSLAGGISYEQYF. This chain joins TRBV5-1 and TRBJ2-7; 12 bases line up with TRBD2. The CDR3 is made up of 19 amino acids. Germline V gives CDR1 SGHRS, CDR2 YFSETQ. With 2 bases clipped from V and 0 bases from J, the junction kept 12 bases outside the gene matches.